This record looks at one T cell receptor (beta chain) sequence and its context. What this receptor recognizes is not known. The record has no base qualities; no much larger clone is one base away. These data belong to a study of vaccination and CD4 T cells after COVID-19 (dated by TCRdb to between 2022 and 2023). For context, the study as a whole: The convalescent cohort comprised six males and four females, including two Hispanic individuals, seven Caucasians, two Asians and one multiracial person. Participants got two doses of the Pfizer-BioNTech BNT162b2 vaccine (n=8) or two doses of the Moderna mRNA-1273 vaccine (n=2). Post-COVID blood samples from convalescent patients were collected a median of 101 days after diagnosis, with a range of about 35 to 180 days. Post-vaccine blood samples were collected a median of about 72 days after the second vaccine dose, ranging from about 13 to 241 days. For stimulating the cultures, overlapping spike peptide pools were used, derived from SARS-CoV-2 as well as from the common cold coronaviruses HCoV-NL63, HCoV-OC43 and HCoV-229E. Control cultures used a CEFX viral epitope pool as positive control, an HIV-1 Nef peptide pool as negative control, or no peptide. In 10 COVID-19 convalescent patients and a handful of infection-naive healthy vaccine recipients, researchers compared the spike-specific CD4+ TCR repertoire from before mRNA vaccination with the repertoire from after. An earlier paper using these donors assessed, at the TCR clonotype level, memory CD4+ T cell crossreactivity between SARS-CoV-2 and common cold coronavirus spike proteins. Study-level results and caveats: The number of convalescent patients in the study was relatively small, and the study did not examine early timepoints following natural infection. The median number of SARS-CoV-2-reactive clonotypes rose from around 20 after infection to a few dozen after vaccination, but the change was not significant. In convalescent patients, nearly all vaccine-specific clones (304 of 307) were found to be mono-reactive for SARS-CoV-2 spike rather than cross-reactive with common cold coronaviruses. Among the post-vaccine SARS-CoV-2-reactive clones in convalescent patients, a median around 85% showed up only after vaccination, which suggests vaccine-specific priming.

Libraries were constructed by PCR. TCR sequencing of DNA from cultured CD4+ T cells used the Oncomine TCR Beta short-read assay at the Johns Hopkins FTIC core. The QIAamp micro DNA kit was used to extract genomic DNA from the cultured CD4+ T cells. The Oncomine TCR Beta libraries from cultured CD4+ T cells were pooled using unique dual indexes and then sequenced on an Illumina iSeq 100. In the source study's methods: Non-productive sequences were filtered out, and CDR3s that did not start with C, did not end with F or W, or were shorter than 7 amino acids were discarded. Antigen-specific clonotypes were identified using the MANAFEST web application through comparison of peptide-stimulated wells with reference and other culture wells. For a clone to be called positive, the clone needed an FDR below 0.05, an odds ratio above 5, and a productive frequency above 0.1% in at least two of three replicate wells. Cross-reactive clonotypes were defined as significantly expanded in both SARS-CoV-2 spike wells and at least one common cold coronavirus spike condition. Using R version 3.6.1, CDR3 homology was evaluated through Levenshtein distances (stringdist) along with unrooted phylogenetic trees (ape). TCRdb handled the public reads itself, with Q25 trimming in fastp and clone calling in MiXCR, and kept productive beta chains. Rows merge per CDR3 protein into single entries with the most common DNA and genes. The V and J calls come from TCRdb's annotation, not from the publication. The sample has more than 6,500 distinct CDR3 sequences on record, approximately 37% of them singletons. Less than 45% of the sample lies in the top ten.

What the treatment or condition label conveys for this sample: roughly 11-day PBMC culture with coronavirus spike peptide pools or control peptides (ViraFEST assay). CD4+ T cells from unexposed donors were collected before the COVID-19 pandemic (2011-2018). The ViraFEST assay was used in the study, in which antigen-specific T cells were expanded with peptide pools and expanded clonotypes were subsequently identified by TCR sequencing. Under 2.5 million PBMCs per well were cultured in IMDM with 5% human AB serum and 8 to 10 IU/ml IL-2, plus 10 ug/ml peptide pools. Half of the culture medium was replaced with fresh IL-2-containing medium on days 3 and 7. CD4+ T cells were isolated after about 10 days of culture through negative selection using the EasySep CD4+ T cell isolation kit. As far as cell numbers permitted, CD4+ T cells from unexposed donors were tested for reactivity against SARS-CoV-2 S and N as well as four spike pools from common cold coronaviruses. PBMCs were separated from whole blood using Ficoll-Paque Plus gradient centrifugation and then either used fresh or cryopreserved at -140C. Each culture condition was generally run in triplicate wells. The leukapheresis product for the unexposed donors was obtained through commercial purchase.

The sequence derives from a human donor in good health. The specimen was CD4+ T cells from blood, cultured in vitro.

This receptor has the CDR3 CASSLSGSYNSPLHF. In nucleotides, the sequence is TGTGCCAGCAGCTTGTCGGGCTCCTATAATTCACCCCTCCACTTT. The chain links TRBV7-9 with TRBJ1-6; no D gene call is confident. V is reduced by 3 bases and J by 0 bases, leaving a spacing of 6 bases between them. From the cysteine up to the phenylalanine, the CDR3 has a length of 15 residues. Just the 45-base CDR3 DNA is kept, in frame starting at base 1. CDR1 and CDR2 (SEHNR, FQNEAQ) derive from the germline V gene (reference sequence).